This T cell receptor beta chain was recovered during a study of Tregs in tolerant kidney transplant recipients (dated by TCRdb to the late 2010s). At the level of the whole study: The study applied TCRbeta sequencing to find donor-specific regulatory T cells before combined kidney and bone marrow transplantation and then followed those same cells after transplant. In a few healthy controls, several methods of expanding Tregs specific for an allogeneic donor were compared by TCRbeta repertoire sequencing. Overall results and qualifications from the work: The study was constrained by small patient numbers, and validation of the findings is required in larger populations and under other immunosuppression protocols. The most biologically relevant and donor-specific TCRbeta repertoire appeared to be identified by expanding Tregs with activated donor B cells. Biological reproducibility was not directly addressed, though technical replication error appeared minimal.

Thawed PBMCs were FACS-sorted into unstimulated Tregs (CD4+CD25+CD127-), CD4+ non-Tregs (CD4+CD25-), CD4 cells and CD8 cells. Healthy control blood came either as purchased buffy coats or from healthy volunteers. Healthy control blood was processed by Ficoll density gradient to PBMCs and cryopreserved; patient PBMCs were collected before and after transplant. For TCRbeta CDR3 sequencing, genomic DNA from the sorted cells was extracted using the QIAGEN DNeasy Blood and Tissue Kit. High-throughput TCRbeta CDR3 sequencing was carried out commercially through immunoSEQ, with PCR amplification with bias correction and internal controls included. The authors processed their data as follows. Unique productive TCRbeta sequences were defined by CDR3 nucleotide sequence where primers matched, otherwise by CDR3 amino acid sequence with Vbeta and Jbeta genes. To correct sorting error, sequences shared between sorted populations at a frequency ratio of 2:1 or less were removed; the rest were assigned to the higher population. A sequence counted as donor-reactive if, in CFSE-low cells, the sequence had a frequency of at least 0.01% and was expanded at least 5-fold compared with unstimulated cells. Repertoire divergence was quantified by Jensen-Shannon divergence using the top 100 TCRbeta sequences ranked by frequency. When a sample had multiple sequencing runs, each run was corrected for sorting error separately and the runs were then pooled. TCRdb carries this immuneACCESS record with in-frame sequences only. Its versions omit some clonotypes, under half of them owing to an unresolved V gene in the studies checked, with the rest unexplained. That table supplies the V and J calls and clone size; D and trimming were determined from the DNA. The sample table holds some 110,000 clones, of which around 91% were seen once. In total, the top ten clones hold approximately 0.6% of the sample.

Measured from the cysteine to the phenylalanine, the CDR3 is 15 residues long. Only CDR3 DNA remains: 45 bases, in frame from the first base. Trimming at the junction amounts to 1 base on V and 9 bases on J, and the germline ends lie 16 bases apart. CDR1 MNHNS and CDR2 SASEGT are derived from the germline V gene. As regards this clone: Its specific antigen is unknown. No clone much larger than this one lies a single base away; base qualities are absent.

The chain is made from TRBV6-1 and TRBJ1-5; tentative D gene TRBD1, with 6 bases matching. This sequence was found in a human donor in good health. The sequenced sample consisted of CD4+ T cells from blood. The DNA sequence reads TGTGCCAGCAGTGAAGGCCCTCCCGGGGACATGCCCCAGCATTTT. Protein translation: CASSEGPPGDMPQHF.